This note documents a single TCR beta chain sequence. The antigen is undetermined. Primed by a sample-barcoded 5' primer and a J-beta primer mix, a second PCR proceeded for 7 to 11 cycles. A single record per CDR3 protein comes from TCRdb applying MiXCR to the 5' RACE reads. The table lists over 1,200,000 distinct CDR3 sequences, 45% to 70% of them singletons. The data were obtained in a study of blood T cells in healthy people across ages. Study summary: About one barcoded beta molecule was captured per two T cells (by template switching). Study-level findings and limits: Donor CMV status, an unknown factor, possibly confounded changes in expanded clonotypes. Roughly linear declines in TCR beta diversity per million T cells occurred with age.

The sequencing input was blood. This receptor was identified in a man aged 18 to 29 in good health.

The CDR3 loop reads CSALLPSGSFISTDTQYF. CDR3 sequence (DNA): TGCAGTGCTCTCCTCCCCAGCGGGAGCTTTATAAGCACAGATACGCAGTATTTT. The chain couples TRBV20-1 to TRBJ2-3; TRBD2 matches at 8 bases. Per germline, CDR1 DFQATT and CDR2 SNEGSKA (reference sequence). J gave up 0 bases and V 5 bases, and 16 bases lay outside the gene matches. CDR3 size: 18 residues.